This TCR beta chain was documented in a study of blood T cell repertoires in COVID-19. Germline CDR1 is KGHSH and CDR2 is LQKENI. Germline trimming cut 3 bases from V and 5 bases from J; bases unmatched to any gene: 4. This CDR3 has 13 amino acids. Recruited during active infection, patients (from Seattle) were subsequently followed longitudinally. As processed by the authors: Counts of nucleated cells, estimated from reference gene primer amplification, were obtained. Using immunoSEQ multiplex PCR, the repertoire was profiled, and TCRdb retains in-frame clones only, with some absent. V, J and clone size were drawn from that table, and D and trimming were deduced from the DNA. The sample carries some 310,000 clones, about nine tenths recorded once.

The J gene is TRBJ2-7, the V gene TRBV18; 7 bases map to TRBD1. The sequence was collected from a woman in her 30s with COVID-19, enrolled during active disease. The sample consisted of peripheral blood. The CDR3 region is CASSPRDRDEQYF. As DNA, the CDR3 is TGTGCCAGCTCACCCCGTGACAGGGACGAGCAGTACTTC.